This TCR beta chain derives from a study of a mutant IDH1 vaccine in newly diagnosed glioma (dated by TCRdb to the early 2020s). Regarding the study in general: Eight vaccinations were administered to patients in weeks 1, 3, 5, 7, 11, 15, 19 and 23, corresponding to visits V03 through V10. Prior to enrollment, standard therapy consisting of radiotherapy alone, temozolomide alone, or radiochemotherapy with temozolomide had been administered to patients, with the combination being received by most patients. Of the approximately 34 patients who were treated, about 62% were male and approximately 38% were female, and the mean age was about 40 years. For exploratory analyses, longitudinal TCRB deep sequencing was carried out in about two dozen treated patients wherever samples were available. Vaccination was initiated 4-6 weeks after radiotherapy alone, or concurrently with temozolomide cycles in the chemotherapy-containing groups. Peripheral blood was drawn at six visits: V03 (baseline), V05, V07, V10, V12 and V13. Results and caveats for the whole study, not just this receptor: Across multiple MHC alleles, vaccine-induced immune responses were seen in around 93% of patients. PBMC samples for TCRB deep sequencing were selected based on availability. Pseudoprogression seemed to be unrelated to changes in the top peripheral T cell clonotypes found by TCRB sequencing. It was noted by the authors that analyses of patient blood samples could not be reproduced owing to sample limitations.

This specimen's time point label, per the study, means: week 23, last vaccination. A 20-mer mutant IDH1 peptide at 300 micrograms in Montanide made up each vaccine dose, which was injected subcutaneously together with topical imiquimod. Newly diagnosed WHO grade 3 or 4 IDH1-mutant astrocytomas showing loss of nuclear ATRX were present in the donors. The samples were drawn from NOA16, a multicentre, single-arm, open-label phase I trial in Germany that tested a mutant IDH1 peptide vaccine in humans for the first time. The DNeasy Blood and Tissue Kit was used to extract genomic DNA from EDTA blood for TCRB sequencing. The CDR3 has 12 amino acids, counting the end cysteine and phenylalanine. Only CDR3 DNA remains: 36 bases, in frame from the first base. The germline V gene encodes CDR1 SGHNT and CDR2 YYREEE (reference sequence). V is reduced by 0 bases and J by 13 bases, leaving a spacing of 10 bases between them.

Preparation of the library involved the immunoSEQ multiplex PCR assay. Rearranged TCR beta chain sequences were amplified with the hsTCRB Kit following the manufacturer's protocol. An Illumina MiSeq was used to sequence the TCRB libraries. The paper's data handling went like this. The kit vendor's proprietary platform handled demultiplexing, trimming and gene mapping. Drawn from immuneACCESS, this table holds only the in-frame rearrangements with V and J called that TCRdb kept. Clones are partly lost; checked studies trace under half to an unresolved V gene and leave the rest unexplained. The DNA was the basis for D and trimming; V, J and clone size are from that table. Within this sample are 30,000 to 40,000 clones, with roughly 79% of them counted one time only. The leading ten clones occupy around 5.1% of the sample. A word on this clone: Its antigen is still unknown. Base qualities are not at hand, and no much larger clone is one base apart.

The rearranged segments are TRBV5-4 and TRBJ1-4; the best D guess is TRBD1, with 5 bases matching. The sample here was PBMCs, taken from a glioma patient whose treatment included an IDH1 peptide vaccine. The receptor was isolated from a man in his forties or fifties with glioma. The CDR3 here reads CASSLGGGSLFF. The nucleotides read TGTGCCAGCAGCTTGGGGGGGGGTTCACTGTTTTTT.